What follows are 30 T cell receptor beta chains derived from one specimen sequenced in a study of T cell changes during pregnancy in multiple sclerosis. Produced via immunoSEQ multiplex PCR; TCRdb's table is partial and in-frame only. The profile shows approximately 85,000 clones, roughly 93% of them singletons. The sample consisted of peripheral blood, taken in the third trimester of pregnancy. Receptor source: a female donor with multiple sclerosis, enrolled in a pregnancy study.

This CDR3 is CAYKPYEQYF. The CDR3 DNA follows: TGTGCCTATAAGCCCTACGAGCAGTACTTC. The chain carries TRBV9 and TRBJ2-7; D not certain. Trimming shortened V by 10 bases and J by 2 bases, and 7 bases separated the two germline ends. Germline V gene sequence: CDR1 SGDLS, CDR2 YYNGEE. This CDR3 contains 10 residues.

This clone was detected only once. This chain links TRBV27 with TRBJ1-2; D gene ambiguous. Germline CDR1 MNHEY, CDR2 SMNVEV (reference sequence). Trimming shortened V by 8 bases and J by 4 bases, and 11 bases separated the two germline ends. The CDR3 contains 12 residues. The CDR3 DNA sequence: TGTGCCAGCTACGGAGGCTCCTATGGCTACACCTTC. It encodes CASYGGSYGYTF.

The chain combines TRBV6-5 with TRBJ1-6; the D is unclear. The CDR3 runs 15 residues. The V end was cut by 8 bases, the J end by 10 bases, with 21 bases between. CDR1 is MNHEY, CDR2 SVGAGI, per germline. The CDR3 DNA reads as TGTGCCAGCGTATCCGGCGGCCCCTGGATCTCACCCCTCCACTTT. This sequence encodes CASVSGGPWISPLHF.

For the CDR3, the DNA is TGTGCCAGCAGCATAGGAGTTGAAAAACTGTTTTTT. As protein: CASSIGVEKLFF. V gene TRBV7-9 combines with J gene TRBJ1-4; no definite D call. The germline V gene has CDR1 SEHNR and CDR2 FQNEAQ (reference sequence). Trimming stripped 5 bases from V and 7 bases from J, with 8 bases between. This CDR3 spans 12 amino acids.

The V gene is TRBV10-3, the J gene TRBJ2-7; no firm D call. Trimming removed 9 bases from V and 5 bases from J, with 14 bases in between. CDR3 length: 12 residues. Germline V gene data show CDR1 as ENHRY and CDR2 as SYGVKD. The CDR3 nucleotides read TGTGCCATTGCGGATATCGGTGACGAGCAGTACTTC. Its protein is CAIADIGDEQYF.

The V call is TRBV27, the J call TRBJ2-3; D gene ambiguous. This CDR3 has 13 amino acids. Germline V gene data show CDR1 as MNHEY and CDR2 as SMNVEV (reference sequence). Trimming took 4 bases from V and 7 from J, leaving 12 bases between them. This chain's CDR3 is CASSSAGSNTQYF. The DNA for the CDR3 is TGTGCCAGCAGTTCCGCAGGTTCGAATACGCAGTATTTT.

This chain's CDR3 is CASGGQNNEQFF. In DNA, the CDR3 is TGTGCCAGCGGGGGACAGAACAATGAGCAGTTCTTC. The chain is built from TRBV6-1 and TRBJ2-1; 7 positions agree with TRBD1. This CDR3 contains 12 residues. CDR1 MNHNS and CDR2 SASEGT come from the germline V gene. With V trimmed by 8 bases and J by 5 bases, 3 bases remained unmatched.

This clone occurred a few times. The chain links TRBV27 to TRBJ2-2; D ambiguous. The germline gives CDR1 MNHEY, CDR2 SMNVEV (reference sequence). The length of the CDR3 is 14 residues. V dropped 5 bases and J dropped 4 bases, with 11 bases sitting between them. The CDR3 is CASSPGFTTGELFF. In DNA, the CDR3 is TGTGCCAGCAGTCCCGGGTTTACCACCGGGGAGCTGTTTTTT.

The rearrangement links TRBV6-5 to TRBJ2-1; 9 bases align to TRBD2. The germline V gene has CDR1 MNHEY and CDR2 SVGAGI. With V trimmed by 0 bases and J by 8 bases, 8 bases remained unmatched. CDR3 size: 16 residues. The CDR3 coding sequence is TGTGCCAGCAGTTACTCGAGCGGGGGGAGTCTCTATGAGCAGTTCTTC. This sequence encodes CASSYSSGGSLYEQFF.

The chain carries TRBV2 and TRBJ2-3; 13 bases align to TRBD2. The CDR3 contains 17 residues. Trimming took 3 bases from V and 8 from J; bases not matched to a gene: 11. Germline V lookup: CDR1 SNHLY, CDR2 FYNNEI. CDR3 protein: CASSDGGLAGPKGTQYF. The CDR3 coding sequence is TGTGCCAGCAGTGATGGGGGACTAGCGGGGCCTAAAGGTACGCAGTATTTT.

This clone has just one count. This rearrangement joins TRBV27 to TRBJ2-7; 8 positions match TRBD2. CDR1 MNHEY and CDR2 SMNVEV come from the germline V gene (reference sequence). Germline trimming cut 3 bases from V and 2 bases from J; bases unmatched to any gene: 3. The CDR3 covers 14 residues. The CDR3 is CASSFGGAAYEQYF. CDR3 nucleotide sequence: TGTGCCAGCAGTTTCGGGGGGGCCGCCTACGAGCAGTACTTC.

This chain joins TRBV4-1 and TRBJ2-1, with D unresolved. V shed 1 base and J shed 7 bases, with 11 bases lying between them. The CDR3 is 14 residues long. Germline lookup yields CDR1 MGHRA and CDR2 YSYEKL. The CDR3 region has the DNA TGCGCCAGCAGCCAAGCCACTCTGCCTAATGAGCAGTTCTTC. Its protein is CASSQATLPNEQFF.

For the CDR3, the DNA is TGTGCCAGCAGCCTTGGACAGGGTGGGGGCTACACCTTC. This sequence encodes CASSLGQGGGYTF. The chain employs TRBV6-6 and TRBJ1-2; 8 nucleotides match TRBD1. Looked up from germline, CDR1 is MNHNY and CDR2 is SVGAGI (reference sequence). V lost 6 bases and J lost 8; bases outside the gene matches: 8. This CDR3 is 13 amino acids long.

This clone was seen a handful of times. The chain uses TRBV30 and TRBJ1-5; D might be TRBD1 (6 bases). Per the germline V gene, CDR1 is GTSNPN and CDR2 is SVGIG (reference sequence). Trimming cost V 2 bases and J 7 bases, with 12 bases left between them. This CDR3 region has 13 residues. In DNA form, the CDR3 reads TGTGCCTGGAGTTCAGGGGTAGAACAGCCCCAGCATTTT. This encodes CAWSSGVEQPQHF.

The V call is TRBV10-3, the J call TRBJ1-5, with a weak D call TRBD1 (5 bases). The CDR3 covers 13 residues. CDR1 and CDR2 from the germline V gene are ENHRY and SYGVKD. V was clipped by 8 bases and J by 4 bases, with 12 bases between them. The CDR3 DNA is TGTGCCATCGGGGGGGGAGAGAATCAGCCCCAGCATTTT. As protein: CAIGGGENQPQHF.

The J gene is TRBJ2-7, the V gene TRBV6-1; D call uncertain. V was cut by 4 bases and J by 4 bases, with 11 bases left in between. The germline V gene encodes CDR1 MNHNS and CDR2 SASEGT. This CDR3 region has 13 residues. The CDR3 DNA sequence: TGTGCCAGCAGTGTTCGGTCCGTGTACGAGCAGTACTTC. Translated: CASSVRSVYEQYF.

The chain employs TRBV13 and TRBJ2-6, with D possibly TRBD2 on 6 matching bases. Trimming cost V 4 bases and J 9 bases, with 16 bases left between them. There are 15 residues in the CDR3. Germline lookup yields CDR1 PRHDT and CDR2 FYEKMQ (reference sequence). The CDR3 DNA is TGTGCCAGCAGCTCACTGGGGGAGGAGGGCAACGTCCTGACTTTC. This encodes CASSSLGEEGNVLTF. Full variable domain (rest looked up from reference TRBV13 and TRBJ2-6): AAGVIQSPRHLIKEKRETATLKCYPIPRHDTVYWYQQGPGQDPQFLISFYEKMQSDKGSIPDRFSAQQFSDYHSELNMSSLELGDSALYFCASSSLGEEGNVLTFGAGSRLTVL.

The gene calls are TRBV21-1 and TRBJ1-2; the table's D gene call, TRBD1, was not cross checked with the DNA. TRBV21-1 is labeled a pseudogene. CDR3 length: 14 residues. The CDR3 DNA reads TGTGCCAGCAGCAAAGCACGACAGGGGTATGGCTACACCTTC. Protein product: CASSKARQGYGYTF.

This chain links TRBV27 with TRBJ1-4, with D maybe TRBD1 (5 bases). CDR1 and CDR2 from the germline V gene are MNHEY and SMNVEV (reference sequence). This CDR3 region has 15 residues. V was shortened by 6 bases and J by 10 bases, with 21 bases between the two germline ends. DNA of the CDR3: TGTGCCAGCAGCCCACTAAGGAGGGAGGGACGAAAACTGTTTTTT. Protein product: CASSPLRREGRKLFF.

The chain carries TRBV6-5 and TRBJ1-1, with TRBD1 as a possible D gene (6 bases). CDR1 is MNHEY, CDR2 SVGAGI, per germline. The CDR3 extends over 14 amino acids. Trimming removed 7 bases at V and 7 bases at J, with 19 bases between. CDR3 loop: CASNQAGGAFEAFF. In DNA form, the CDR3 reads TGTGCCAGCAATCAGGCGGGGGGCGCCTTTGAAGCTTTCTTT.

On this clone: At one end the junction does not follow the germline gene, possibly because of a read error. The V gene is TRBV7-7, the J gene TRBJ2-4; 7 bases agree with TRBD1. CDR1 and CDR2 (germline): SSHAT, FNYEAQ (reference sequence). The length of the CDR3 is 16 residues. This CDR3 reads CASSLVSRDRKNIQYF. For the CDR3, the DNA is TGTGCTAGCAGCTTAGTATCCCGGGACAGAAAAAACATTCAGTACTTC.

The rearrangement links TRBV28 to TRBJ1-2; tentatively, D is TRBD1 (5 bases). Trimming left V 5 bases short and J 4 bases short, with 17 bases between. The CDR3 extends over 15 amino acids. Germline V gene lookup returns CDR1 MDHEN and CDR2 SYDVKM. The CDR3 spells CASSPWTLRSYGYTF. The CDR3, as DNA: TGTGCCAGCAGTCCCTGGACACTAAGATCCTATGGCTACACCTTC.

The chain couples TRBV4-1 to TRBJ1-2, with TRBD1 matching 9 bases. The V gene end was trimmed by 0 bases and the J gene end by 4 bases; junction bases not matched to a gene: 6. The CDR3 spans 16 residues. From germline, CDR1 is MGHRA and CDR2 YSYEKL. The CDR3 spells CASSQEQGALTYGYTF. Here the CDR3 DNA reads TGCGCCAGCAGCCAAGAACAGGGGGCGCTTACCTATGGCTACACCTTC.

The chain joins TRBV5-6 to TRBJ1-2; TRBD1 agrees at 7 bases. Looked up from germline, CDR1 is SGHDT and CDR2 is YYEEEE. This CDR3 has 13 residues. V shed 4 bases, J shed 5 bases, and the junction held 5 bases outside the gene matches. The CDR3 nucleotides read TGTGCCAGCAGCCCGACAGGGATTTATGGCTACACCTTC. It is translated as CASSPTGIYGYTF.

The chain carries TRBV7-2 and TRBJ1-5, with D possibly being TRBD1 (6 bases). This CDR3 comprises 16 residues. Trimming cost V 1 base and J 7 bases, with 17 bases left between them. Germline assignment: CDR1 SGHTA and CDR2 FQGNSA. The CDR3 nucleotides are TGTGCCAGCAGCTTAGATACAGGGAGGGGCGGGCAGCCCCAGCATTTT. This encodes CASSLDTGRGGQPQHF. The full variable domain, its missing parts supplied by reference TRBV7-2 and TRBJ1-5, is GAGVSQSPSNKVTEKGKDVELRCDPISGHTALYWYRQSLGQGLEFLIYFQGNSAPDKSGLPSDRFSAERTGGSVSTLTIQRTQQEDSAVYLCASSLDTGRGGQPQHFGDGTRLSIL.

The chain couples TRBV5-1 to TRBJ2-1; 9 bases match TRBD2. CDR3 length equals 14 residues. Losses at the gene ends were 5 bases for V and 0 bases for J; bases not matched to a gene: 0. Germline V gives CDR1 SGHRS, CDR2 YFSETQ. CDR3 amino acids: CASRTSGSYNEQFF. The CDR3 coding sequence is TGCGCCAGCAGGACTAGCGGCTCCTACAATGAGCAGTTCTTC.

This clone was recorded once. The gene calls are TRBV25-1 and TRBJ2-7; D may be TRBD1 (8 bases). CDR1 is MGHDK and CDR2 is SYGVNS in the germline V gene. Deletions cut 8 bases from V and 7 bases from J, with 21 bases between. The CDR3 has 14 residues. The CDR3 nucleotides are TGTGCCAGCTCCGGGGGGCAGGGGGCTCGAGAGCAGTACTTC. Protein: CASSGGQGAREQYF.

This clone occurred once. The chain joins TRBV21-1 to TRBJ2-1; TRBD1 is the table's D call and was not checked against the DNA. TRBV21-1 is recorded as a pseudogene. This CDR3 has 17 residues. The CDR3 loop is CASSKVGSRQGDNEQFF. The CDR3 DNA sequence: TGTGCCAGCAGCAAAGTCGGGTCTCGACAGGGAGACAATGAGCAGTTCTTC.

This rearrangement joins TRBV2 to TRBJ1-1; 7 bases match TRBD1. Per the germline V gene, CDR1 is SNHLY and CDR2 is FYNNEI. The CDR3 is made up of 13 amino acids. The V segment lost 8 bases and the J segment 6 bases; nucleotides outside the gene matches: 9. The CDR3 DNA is TGTGCCAGCCGGGACAGTAAGTTGGCTGAAGCTTTCTTT. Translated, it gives CASRDSKLAEAFF.

The CDR3 sequence: CSVAPGPGGIEQYF. Here the CDR3 DNA reads TGCAGCGTTGCTCCGGGACCGGGGGGTATAGAGCAGTACTTC. This sequence joins TRBV29-1 and TRBJ2-7, with 7 bases that match TRBD2. In germline, CDR1 is SQVTM, CDR2 ANQGSEA. CDR3 length equals 14 residues. The trim removed 4 bases at V and 7 bases at J, leaving 13 bases unmatched.